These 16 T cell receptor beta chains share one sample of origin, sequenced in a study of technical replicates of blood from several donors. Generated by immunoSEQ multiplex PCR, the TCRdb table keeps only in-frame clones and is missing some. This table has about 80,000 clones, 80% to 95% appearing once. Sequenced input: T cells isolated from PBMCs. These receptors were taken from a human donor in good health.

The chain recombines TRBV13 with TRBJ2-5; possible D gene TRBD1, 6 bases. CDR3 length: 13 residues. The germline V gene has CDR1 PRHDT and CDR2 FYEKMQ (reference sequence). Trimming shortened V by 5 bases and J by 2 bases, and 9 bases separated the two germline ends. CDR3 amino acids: CASSPDRQETQYF. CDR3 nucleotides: TGTGCCAGCAGCCCGGACAGACAAGAGACCCAGTACTTC.

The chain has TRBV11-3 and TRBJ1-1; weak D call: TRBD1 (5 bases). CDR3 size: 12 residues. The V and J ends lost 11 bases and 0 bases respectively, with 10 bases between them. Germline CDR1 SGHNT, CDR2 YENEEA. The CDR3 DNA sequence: TGTGCCTCCAGGGAGGTGAACACTGAAGCTTTCTTT. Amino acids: CASREVNTEAFF.

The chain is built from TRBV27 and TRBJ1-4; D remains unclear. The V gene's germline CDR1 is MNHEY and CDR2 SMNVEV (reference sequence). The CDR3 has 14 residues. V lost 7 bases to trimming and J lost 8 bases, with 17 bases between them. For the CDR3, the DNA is TGTGCCAGCATGTTTACGGGTAGTAGCGAAAAACTGTTTTTT. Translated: CASMFTGSSEKLFF.

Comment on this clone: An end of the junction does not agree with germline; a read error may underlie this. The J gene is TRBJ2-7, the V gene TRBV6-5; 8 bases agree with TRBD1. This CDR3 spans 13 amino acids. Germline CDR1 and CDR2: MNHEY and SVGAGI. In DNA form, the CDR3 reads TGTGCCAGCAGTTTCCGAGAGGGACAGGAGACTATTTTC. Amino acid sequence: CASSFREGQETIF.

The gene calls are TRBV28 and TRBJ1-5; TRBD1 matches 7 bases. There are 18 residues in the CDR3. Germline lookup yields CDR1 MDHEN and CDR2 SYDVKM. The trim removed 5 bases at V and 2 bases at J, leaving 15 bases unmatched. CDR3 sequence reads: CASSSYPLQGRGNQPQHF. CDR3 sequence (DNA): TGTGCCAGCAGTAGCTACCCCTTACAGGGGCGCGGCAATCAGCCCCAGCATTTT. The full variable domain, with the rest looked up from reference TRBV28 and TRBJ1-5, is DVKVTQSSRYLVKRTGEKVFLECVQDMDHENMFWYRQDPGLGLRLIYFSYDVKMKEKGDIPEGYSVSREKKERFSLILESASTNQTSMYLCASSSYPLQGRGNQPQHFGDGTRLSIL.

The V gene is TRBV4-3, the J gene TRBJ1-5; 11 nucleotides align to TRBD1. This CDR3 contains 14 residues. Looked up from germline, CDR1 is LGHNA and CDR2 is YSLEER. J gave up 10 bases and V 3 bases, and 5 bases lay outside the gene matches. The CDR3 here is CASSQWTGGEPQHF. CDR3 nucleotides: TGCGCCAGCAGCCAGTGGACAGGGGGCGAACCCCAGCATTTT.

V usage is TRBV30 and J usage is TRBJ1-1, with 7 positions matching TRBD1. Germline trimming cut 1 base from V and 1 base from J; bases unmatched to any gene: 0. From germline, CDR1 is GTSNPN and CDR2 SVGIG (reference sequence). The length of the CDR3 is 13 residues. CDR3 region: CAWSGTGNTEAFF. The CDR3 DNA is TGTGCCTGGAGTGGGACAGGGAACACTGAAGCTTTCTTT.

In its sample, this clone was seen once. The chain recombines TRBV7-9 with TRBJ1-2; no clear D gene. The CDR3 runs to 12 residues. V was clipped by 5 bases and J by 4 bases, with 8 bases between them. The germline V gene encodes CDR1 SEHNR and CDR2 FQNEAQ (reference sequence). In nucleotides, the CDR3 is TGTGCCAGCAGCCCCACAGCCTATGGCTACACCTTC. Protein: CASSPTAYGYTF.

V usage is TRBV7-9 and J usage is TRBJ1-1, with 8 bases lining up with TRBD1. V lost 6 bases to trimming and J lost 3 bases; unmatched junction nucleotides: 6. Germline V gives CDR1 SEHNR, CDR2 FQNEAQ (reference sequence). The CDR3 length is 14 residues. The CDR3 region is CASSQGAGDTEAFF. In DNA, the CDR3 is TGTGCCAGCAGTCAGGGGGCTGGGGACACTGAAGCTTTCTTT.

The CDR3 DNA sequence: TGCAGCGTTGACAGACGGGGGGACTTCTCCTACGAGCAGTACTTC. Amino acid sequence: CSVDRRGDFSYEQYF. The chain is built from TRBV29-1 and TRBJ2-7; 7 nucleotides line up with TRBD2. The CDR3 totals 15 residues. V shed 3 bases and J 0 bases; nucleotides not matched to a gene: 8. Germline V gene lookup returns CDR1 SQVTM and CDR2 ANQGSEA.

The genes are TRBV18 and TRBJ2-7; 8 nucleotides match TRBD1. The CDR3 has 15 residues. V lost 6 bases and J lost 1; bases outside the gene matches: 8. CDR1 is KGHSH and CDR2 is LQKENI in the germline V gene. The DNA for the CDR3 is TGTGCCAGCTCTGCCGGGACAGGACGTTCCTACGAGCAGTACTTC. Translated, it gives CASSAGTGRSYEQYF.

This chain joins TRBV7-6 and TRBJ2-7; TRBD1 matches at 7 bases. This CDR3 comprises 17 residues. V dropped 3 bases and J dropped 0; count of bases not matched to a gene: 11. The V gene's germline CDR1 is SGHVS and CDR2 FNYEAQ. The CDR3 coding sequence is TGTGCCAGCAGCTTCTACCGTGACAGGGCTCCCTCCTACGAGCAGTACTTC. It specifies CASSFYRDRAPSYEQYF.

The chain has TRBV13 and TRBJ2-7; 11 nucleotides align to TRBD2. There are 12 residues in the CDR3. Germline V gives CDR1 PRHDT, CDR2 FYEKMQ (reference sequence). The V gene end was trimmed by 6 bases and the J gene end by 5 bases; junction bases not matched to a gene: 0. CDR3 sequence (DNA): TGTGCCAGCAGACTAGCGGGAGACGAGCAGTACTTC. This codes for CASRLAGDEQYF.

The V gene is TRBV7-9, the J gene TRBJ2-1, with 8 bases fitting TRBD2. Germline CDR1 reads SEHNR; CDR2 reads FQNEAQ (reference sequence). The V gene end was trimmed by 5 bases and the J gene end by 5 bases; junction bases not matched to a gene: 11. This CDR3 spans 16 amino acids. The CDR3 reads CASSPSGTRINNEQFF. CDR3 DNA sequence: TGTGCCAGCAGCCCTTCCGGGACTAGAATTAACAATGAGCAGTTCTTC.

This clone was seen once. The CDR3 DNA is TGCGCCAGCAGCTTGGGGTATAGCGGGACCTACGAGCAGTACTTC. Amino acid sequence: CASSLGYSGTYEQYF. The chain employs TRBV5-1 and TRBJ2-7; the match to TRBD2 covers 8 bases. Germline V gene data show CDR1 as SGHRS and CDR2 as YFSETQ. The V gene end was trimmed by 0 bases and the J gene end by 2 bases; junction bases not matched to a gene: 4. This CDR3 contains 15 residues.

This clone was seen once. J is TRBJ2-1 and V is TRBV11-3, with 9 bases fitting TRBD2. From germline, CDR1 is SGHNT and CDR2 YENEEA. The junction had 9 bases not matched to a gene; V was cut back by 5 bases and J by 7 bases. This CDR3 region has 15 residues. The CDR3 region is CASSRAGGPGNEQFF. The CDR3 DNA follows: TGTGCCAGCAGCCGCGCGGGAGGGCCTGGGAATGAGCAGTTCTTC.